This TCR beta chain was sequenced during a study of T cells in Graves' hyperthyroidism and ophthalmopathy (dated by TCRdb to about 2019). Context from the whole study: Peripheral blood was sampled at the time of initial diagnosis, prior to any treatment. An independent validation cohort of under 20 hyperthyroidism patients and 15 or so patients who later progressed to ophthalmopathy tested prospective prediction of ophthalmopathy. Thyroid tissue and blood T-cell repertoires from six Graves' hyperthyroidism patients were also compared in the study. The approximately 100 discovery patients were randomly divided into training and test sets at a 7:3 ratio. To identify TCR V-J signatures that set the groups apart, the researchers used a discovery cohort of 100 or so patients, made up of 40 to 45 with Graves' ophthalmopathy and about 59 with stable Graves' hyperthyroidism. After sampling, hyperthyroidism patients received methimazole starting at 30 mg daily, and ophthalmopathy patients received high-dose intravenous methylprednisolone. TCR Vbeta CDR3 sequencing of some 140 peripheral blood samples (approximately 44 ophthalmopathy, approximately 80 hyperthyroidism and some 17 progressor patients) is reported in the paper. The full study reports these points: Most expanded thyroid clonotypes (frequency above 0.001) were also detected in blood, suggesting blood repertoires may reflect thyroid immune responses. No statistical method was used to set the sample size in advance, and investigators knew the group allocation. Ophthalmopathy was separated from stable hyperthyroidism by a 13 V-J signature model, with roughly 88% sensitivity and about 81% specificity obtained in cross-validation and 80%/75% obtained in testing. In validation, progression to ophthalmopathy was predicted by the model with 55% to 71% sensitivity and 72.22% specificity, a median of around 6.5 months before onset.

Of note for this clonotype: Which antigen it targets is not known. One base away there is no much larger clone; base qualities are not given.

The TCR beta CDR3 regions were amplified from the RNA transcripts. The first round of RT-PCR for the TCR CDR3 was performed with the HTBI primer set and the Qiagen OneStep RT-PCR kit. A second multiplex PCR round built the libraries, followed by size selection and purification. Paired-end sequencing of the libraries was performed with 100 bp reads on an Illumina HiSeq2000. As for the authors' bioinformatics: SOAPnuke was used to process the raw data, throwing out any read that contained adapters or uncalled bases, had a mean Phred below 15, or lacked an exact constant-primer or identifier match. COPE v1.2.5 was used to merge high-quality paired reads, and clonotypes were defined as unique nucleotide sequences. MiTCR v1.1 was used to align the clonotypes against IMGT TRBV, TRBD and TRBJ reference segments. Only V-J combinations with frequency above 0.0001, covering 99% to 99.2% of repertoires, were analysed. The TCS score was defined as the ratio of F50 (clonal expansion) to E x V (chaos), calculated using BLOSUM62-based TCRdist between CDR3 peptides within each V-J. Welch's t-statistics and random forest reduced roughly 530 V-J features to 13, which were used in a naive Bayes classifier (R e1071). The public reads were run again by TCRdb, first through fastp at Q25 and then through MiXCR, and only productive beta chains were kept. Rows with one shared CDR3 protein collapse into an entry with the most common genes and DNA. TCRdb's processing, not the authors' own work, is the source of the V and J calls. The sample table contains under 550,000 distinct CDR3 sequences; only one count was recorded for about 20% of them. The ten largest clones add up to approximately 50% of the sample.

V loses 4 bases, J loses 4 bases, and the germline ends lie 7 bases apart. Including cysteine and phenylalanine, the CDR3 has 13 amino acids. Only the CDR3 part of the read is kept: 39 bases, read in frame from the first base. The germline V gene yields MDHEN for CDR1 and SYDVKM for CDR2. Ophthalmopathy patients had moderately to severely active disease, Clinical Activity Score of at least 3, NOSPECS grade of at least 4, and duration under 3 months. Patients with uncontrolled infections, other autoimmune diseases, pregnancy or lactation were excluded. Diagnoses relied on clinical symptoms, serum thyroxine and TRAb, thyroid ultrasound and orbital computed tomography. PBMCs were separated from 10 ml of fresh peripheral blood using Ficoll-Paque density gradient centrifugation. Total RNA was extracted using Trizol reagent, and RNA quality was assessed on an Agilent 2100 Bioanalyzer.

The sequencing input was blood. This sequence originates from a man aged 35 to 55 with Graves' ophthalmopathy. Recombination linked TRBV28 to TRBJ2-2, with the D gene not clear enough to name. The CDR3 protein sequence reads: CASSSPSTGELFF. Read as DNA, the sequence is TGTGCCAGCAGTTCACCATCCACCGGGGAGCTGTTTTTT.